The 28 T cell receptor beta chains below were found in one sample sequenced in a study of blood T cell repertoires in COVID-19. TCRdb's copy holds only in-frame clones and misses some; the assay was immunoSEQ multiplex PCR. The top ten clones hold 6.5% to 9.5% of a sample with roughly 150,000 clones, around four fifths of them seen once. Sequenced: peripheral blood. The source is an elderly woman with COVID-19, enrolled during active disease.

The chain couples TRBV5-1 to TRBJ2-6; tentatively, D is TRBD1 (5 bases). Germline assignment: CDR1 SGHRS and CDR2 YFSETQ. The V end lost 7 bases, the J end lost 2 bases, and 16 bases lay between the germline ends. The CDR3 length is 16 residues. This CDR3 reads CASAGQGYTGANVLTF. The CDR3 DNA follows: TGCGCCAGCGCTGGGCAGGGCTACACTGGGGCCAACGTCCTGACTTTC.

The chain links TRBV5-1 to TRBJ2-3, with 8 bases fitting TRBD2. The V gene end was trimmed by 4 bases and the J gene end by 3 bases; junction bases not matched to a gene: 13. There are 17 residues in the CDR3. Germline V gene sequence: CDR1 SGHRS, CDR2 YFSETQ. CDR3 DNA sequence: TGCGCCAGCAGCGTAGACAATGTAGCGGGGCGTACAGATACGCAGTATTTT. The encoded protein is CASSVDNVAGRTDTQYF.

CDR3 coding DNA: TGTGCCAGCAGCATGCGGGACAGGGGGGTTAATCCCCTCCACTTT. Its translation is CASSMRDRGVNPLHF. V usage is TRBV7-8 and J usage is TRBJ1-6, with TRBD1 matching 11 bases. The CDR3 loop spans 15 amino acids. Germline loops: CDR1 SGHVS, CDR2 FQNEAQ. V was pared by 5 bases and J by 13 bases, with 10 bases of the junction left unmatched.

The chain carries TRBV20-1 and TRBJ1-1; no reliable D call. V lost 3 bases to trimming and J lost 1 base, with 6 bases between them. CDR1 and CDR2 (germline): DFQATT, SNEGSKA (reference sequence). The length of the CDR3 is 12 residues. The DNA of the CDR3 is TGCAGTGCTAGTCCGGGGAACACTGAAGCTTTCTTT. Translation gives CSASPGNTEAFF.

The chain links TRBV6-5 to TRBJ1-1; perhaps TRBD1 as D (6 bases). The CDR3 runs to 15 residues. V shed 6 bases and J shed 0 bases, with 14 bases lying between them. Germline CDR1 MNHEY, CDR2 SVGAGI. This CDR3 reads CASSRRGPLNTEAFF. The DNA for the CDR3 is TGTGCCAGCAGCCGCAGGGGTCCCTTGAACACTGAAGCTTTCTTT.

CDR3 region: CATRHSAGGSLGYTF. The CDR3 bases are TGTGCCACCCGACACTCCGCGGGGGGCTCCCTTGGCTACACCTTC. The V gene is TRBV10-3, the J gene TRBJ1-2, with D possibly TRBD1 on 6 matching bases. CDR3 length equals 15 residues. The V end was cut by 10 bases, the J end by 7 bases, with 25 bases between. CDR1 is ENHRY and CDR2 is SYGVKD in the germline V gene.

This chain uses TRBV10-3 with TRBJ2-2, with 7 bases aligning to TRBD1. V was pared by 4 bases and J by 4 bases, with 3 bases of the junction left unmatched. Germline V gives CDR1 ENHRY, CDR2 SYGVKD. The CDR3 contains 14 residues. The DNA of the CDR3 is TGTGCCATCAGTGCGGGGACAGCCACCGGGGAGCTGTTTTTT. It translates to CAISAGTATGELFF.

The chain's CDR3 is CASSEPDTQYF. The CDR3 DNA reads as TGTGCCAGCAGTGAACCGGATACGCAGTATTTT. The chain links TRBV2 to TRBJ2-3, with unresolved D. This CDR3 spans 11 amino acids. The V and J ends lost 2 bases and 6 bases respectively, with 3 bases between them. Germline CDR1 SNHLY, CDR2 FYNNEI.

The chain couples TRBV5-1 to TRBJ2-1; D gene unclear. Germline assignment: CDR1 SGHRS and CDR2 YFSETQ. This CDR3 has 14 amino acids. Trimming removed 0 bases at V and 4 bases at J, with 8 bases between. CDR3 bases: TGCGCCAGCAGCTTGGTCCCAGGTTACAATGAGCAGTTCTTC. This gives the protein CASSLVPGYNEQFF. The entire variable domain, with the rest obtained from reference TRBV5-1 and TRBJ2-1, is as follows: KAGVTQTPRYLIKTRGQQVTLSCSPISGHRSVSWYQQTPGQGLQFLFEYFSETQRNKGNFPGRFSGRQFSNSRSEMNVSTLELGDSALYLCASSLVPGYNEQFFGPGTRLTVL.

The CDR3 nucleotides are TGTGCCAGCAGCGGACAGGGATACTACGAGCAGTACTTC. It is translated as CASSGQGYYEQYF. The V and J genes are TRBV25-1 and TRBJ2-7, with 8 bases that match TRBD1. The CDR3 has 13 residues. Trimming took 6 bases from V and 3 from J; bases not matched to a gene: 4. CDR1 is MGHDK, CDR2 SYGVNS, per germline.

The chain links TRBV24-1 to TRBJ2-5, with D perhaps TRBD1 (5 bases). The V gene lost 5 bases and the J gene lost 2 bases, with 8 bases spanning the gap. The germline CDR1 and CDR2 sequences are KGHDR and SFDVKD. The CDR3 consists of 13 residues. In DNA, the CDR3 is TGTGCCACCAGTGGGTCAGGGCAAGAGACCCAGTACTTC. It encodes CATSGSGQETQYF.

The chain couples TRBV29-1 to TRBJ1-4; D unclear. CDR3 length: 12 residues. Germline V gives CDR1 SQVTM, CDR2 ANQGSEA. The germline V and J ends were trimmed by 4 bases and 9 bases, with 12 bases remaining between them. CDR3 DNA: TGCAGCGTTGCACACTCCAGGAAAAAACTGTTTTTT. It yields the protein CSVAHSRKKLFF.

The CDR3 protein is CASSTLAGGAETQYF. For the CDR3, the DNA is TGTGCCAGCAGCACTCTAGCGGGGGGGGCCGAGACCCAGTACTTC. This chain uses TRBV7-6 with TRBJ2-5, with TRBD2 matching 12 bases. CDR1 is SGHVS, CDR2 FNYEAQ, per germline. With V trimmed by 5 bases and J by 5 bases, 6 bases remained unmatched. CDR3 size: 15 residues.

Many counts were recorded for this clone. Here the CDR3 reads CASQALDSHNSPLHF. In nucleotides, the CDR3 is TGTGCCAGCCAAGCATTGGACAGCCATAATTCACCCCTCCACTTT. The V and J genes are TRBV9 and TRBJ1-6; D is perhaps TRBD1 (6 bases). Germline V gene sequence: CDR1 SGDLS, CDR2 YYNGEE. The CDR3 loop spans 15 amino acids. With 7 bases removed from V and 5 bases from J, the gap between germline ends came to 16 bases.

CDR3 protein: CASSWGLAYEQYF. DNA for the CDR3: TGTGCCAGCAGTTGGGGACTAGCTTACGAGCAGTACTTC. The rearrangement uses TRBV6-2 or TRBV6-3 and TRBJ2-7; 9 bases fit TRBD2. V was pared by 4 bases and J by 4 bases, with 2 bases of the junction left unmatched. CDR1 and CDR2 (germline): MNHEY, SVGEGT. This CDR3 region has 13 residues.

This rearrangement joins TRBV9 to TRBJ2-5; D not certain. The CDR3 spans 14 residues. V lost 0 bases, J lost 4 bases, and 10 bases lay in between. Germline CDR1 SGDLS, CDR2 YYNGEE. This CDR3 is CASSVGAGGETQYF. The CDR3, as DNA: TGTGCCAGCAGCGTAGGCGCCGGCGGAGAGACCCAGTACTTC.

This clone was observed a single time. The chain is built from TRBV19 and TRBJ2-5, with D possibly being TRBD1 (6 bases). Germline CDR1 is LNHDA and CDR2 is SQIVND (reference sequence). Trimming pared 3 bases from V and 5 bases from J, leaving 16 bases between. This CDR3 has 15 amino acids. The CDR3 reads CASSIRQGTGETQYF. CDR3 in DNA: TGTGCCAGTAGTATCAGGCAGGGGACGGGGGAGACCCAGTACTTC.

This clone was seen a handful of times. The genes are TRBV7-3 and TRBJ2-3; D not resolved. V lost 2 bases, J lost 2 bases, and 5 bases lay in between. Per the germline V gene, CDR1 is SGHTA and CDR2 is FQGTGA. This CDR3 contains 13 residues. CDR3 residues: CASSLPNTDTQYF. The CDR3 coding sequence is TGTGCCAGCAGCTTACCCAACACAGATACGCAGTATTTT.

This chain connects TRBV19 to TRBJ1-5; 7 nucleotides align to TRBD1. Trimming took 10 bases from V and 7 from J; bases not matched to a gene: 13. From germline, CDR1 is LNHDA and CDR2 SQIVND (reference sequence). The CDR3 spans 14 residues. The CDR3 spells CATKYDRVGQPQHF. In DNA form, the CDR3 reads TGTGCCACCAAATATGACAGGGTGGGACAGCCCCAGCATTTT. Using reference TRBV19 and TRBJ1-5 for the parts outside the CDR3, the full variable domain is DGGITQSPKYLFRKEGQNVTLSCEQNLNHDAMYWYRQDPGQGLRLIYYSQIVNDFQKGDIAEGYSVSREKKESFPLTVTSAQKNPTAFYLCATKYDRVGQPQHFGDGTRLSIL.

The CDR3 sequence is CASSKQGANAFF. In DNA form, the CDR3 reads TGTGCCAGTAGTAAGCAGGGGGCGAATGCTTTCTTT. The chain recombines TRBV19 with TRBJ1-1; 8 nucleotides match TRBD1. The V and J ends lost 4 bases and 11 bases, in that order; junction bases with no gene match: 6. The CDR3 spans 12 residues. Germline V CDR1 and CDR2: LNHDA, SQIVND (reference sequence).

The rearrangement joins TRBV6-5 to TRBJ1-2; 10 nucleotides align to TRBD1. Trimming took 6 bases from V and 5 from J; bases not matched to a gene: 6. Germline-derived CDR1 and CDR2 are MNHEY and SVGAGI. This CDR3 contains 14 residues. The CDR3 coding sequence is TGTGCCAGCAGGTCCGGGACAGGGGTATATGGCTACACCTTC. It yields the protein CASRSGTGVYGYTF.

The V and J genes are TRBV2 and TRBJ2-1; 10 bases map to TRBD1. The CDR3 is 15 residues long. The germline V gene encodes CDR1 SNHLY and CDR2 FYNNEI. V lost 6 bases, J lost 4 bases, and 6 bases stayed unmatched. The CDR3: CASRSGTGVYNEQFF. The CDR3 DNA follows: TGTGCCAGCAGGTCCGGGACAGGGGTATACAATGAGCAGTTCTTC.

Points on this clone: Other DNA sequences in the same sample also yield this CDR3. The chain combines TRBV5-1 with TRBJ2-5; weak D call: TRBD1 (6 bases). CDR3 length: 13 amino acids. Germline V lookup: CDR1 SGHRS, CDR2 YFSETQ. The V and J ends lost 4 bases and 3 bases respectively, with 10 bases between them. This CDR3 reads CASSLGAEETQYF. CDR3 nucleotide sequence: TGCGCCAGCAGCCTGGGGGCAGAAGAGACCCAGTACTTC.

The chain carries TRBV5-6 and TRBJ2-3; 8 positions match TRBD1. CDR3 length: 14 amino acids. The V segment lost 6 bases and the J segment 3 bases; nucleotides outside the gene matches: 6. Germline V lookup: CDR1 SGHDT, CDR2 YYEEEE. In nucleotides, the CDR3 is TGTGCCAGCACTAAGACAGGGGCGACAGATACGCAGTATTTT. As protein: CASTKTGATDTQYF.

This clone showed up just a few times. CDR3 sequence reads: CASSEHPGALSGNTIYF. The DNA of the CDR3 is TGTGCCAGCAGTGAACACCCAGGGGCCCTCTCTGGAAACACCATATATTTT. The chain uses TRBV6-1 and TRBJ1-3; TRBD1 might be the D (6 bases). V was clipped by 2 bases and J by 0 bases, with 14 bases between them. Per germline, CDR1 MNHNS and CDR2 SASEGT. CDR3 length: 17 amino acids.

This chain connects TRBV7-9 to TRBJ1-1; possible D gene TRBD1, 5 bases. Looked up from germline, CDR1 is SEHNR and CDR2 is FQNEAQ (reference sequence). CDR3 length: 14 residues. V lost 5 bases, J lost 4 bases, and 14 bases lay in between. CDR3 sequence: CASSAQGPRTEAFF. CDR3 nucleotide sequence: TGTGCCAGCAGCGCGCAGGGCCCCCGCACTGAAGCTTTCTTT. Looking up the rest from reference TRBV7-9 and TRBJ1-1 gives the full variable domain: DTGVSQNPRHKITKRGQNVTFRCDPISEHNRLYWYRQTLGQGPEFLTYFQNEAQLEKSRLLSDRFSAERPKGSFSTLEIQRTEQGDSAMYLCASSAQGPRTEAFFGQGTRLTVV.

This chain links TRBV5-1 with TRBJ2-3; 15 bases map to TRBD2. This CDR3 has 18 residues. CDR1 is SGHRS and CDR2 is YFSETQ in the germline V gene. V was clipped by 0 bases and J by 2 bases; unmatched bases: 4. The CDR3 is CASSLGTSGRAFTDTQYF. The CDR3 bases are TGCGCCAGCAGCTTGGGGACTAGCGGGAGGGCGTTCACAGATACGCAGTATTTT.

This rearrangement joins TRBV10-3 to TRBJ1-1, with 7 bases aligning to TRBD1. The CDR3 runs 13 residues. V dropped 6 bases and J dropped 5; count of bases not matched to a gene: 6. Looked up from germline, CDR1 is ENHRY and CDR2 is SYGVKD. The CDR3: CAIRDDRDTEAFF. Written as DNA, the CDR3 is TGTGCCATCAGGGATGACAGGGATACTGAAGCTTTCTTT.